This is a list of T cell receptor beta chains from one sample in a study of blood T cell repertoires in COVID-19. TCRdb keeps only in-frame clones here, not all; method: immunoSEQ multiplex PCR. The top ten clones hold roughly 0.25% of a sample with approximately 670,000 clones, approximately 90% of them seen once. Material: peripheral blood. The receptors were sampled from a woman in her late teens or twenties with acute or convalescent COVID-19. Both conserved end residues are part of each CDR3. D genes are given only for firm matches. Size tells how often a clone was seen (once, few, many) or the class of an expanded clone, and some rows leave it out.

v_gene,j_gene,d_gene,abundance,CDR3aa,CDR3nt
TRBV9,TRBJ1-1,-,-,CASSVPPSPVGAFF,TGTGCCAGCAGCGTCCCCCCATCCCCGGTTGGAGCTTTCTTT
TRBV9,TRBJ2-2,-,-,CASSTYRDTGELFF,TGTGCCAGCAGCACCTACAGAGACACCGGGGAGCTGTTTTTT
TRBV19,TRBJ2-7,TRBD1,-,CASSSRHPTGGSYEQYF,TGTGCCAGTAGTTCCCGACACCCCACAGGGGGCAGCTACGAGCAGTACTTC
TRBV23-1,TRBJ2-7,-,once,CASNSPPGLTKNYEQYF,TGCGCCAGCAATAGTCCTCCGGGACTCACGAAGAACTACGAGCAGTACTTC
TRBV11-2,TRBJ2-3,-,-,CASTLTGFPDTQYF,TGTGCCAGCACCCTAACGGGGTTCCCAGATACGCAGTATTTT
TRBV5-1,TRBJ2-7,-,once,CASSLDLSSYEQYF,TGCGCCAGCAGCTTGGATCTAAGCTCCTACGAGCAGTACTTC
TRBV6-5,TRBJ2-3,TRBD1,-,CASSYSWTGAQYF,TGTGCCAGCAGTTACTCGTGGACAGGGGCGCAGTATTTT
TRBV7-9,TRBJ2-6,TRBD1,-,CASSWTGTGSSGANVLTF,TGTGCCAGCAGCTGGACAGGGACAGGTTCATCTGGGGCCAACGTCCTGACTTTC
TRBV5-1,TRBJ2-5,TRBD2,-,CASSFTGLALGEQETQYF,TGCGCCAGCAGCTTTACGGGACTAGCCCTTGGGGAGCAAGAGACCCAGTACTTC
TRBV24-1,TRBJ2-1,TRBD1,-,CATRRTGDYNEQFF,TGTGCCACCCGTCGGACAGGGGATTACAATGAGCAGTTCTTC
TRBV18,TRBJ1-4,-,-,CASSPKGAGKLFF,TGTGCCAGCTCACCAAAGGGAGCGGGAAAACTGTTTTTT
TRBV4-3,TRBJ2-3,-,-,CASSQDSASFRGTDTQYF,TGCGCCAGCAGCCAAGACTCAGCCAGTTTTCGGGGCACAGATACGCAGTATTTT
TRBV2,TRBJ1-5,-,-,CASSESGGVYNQPQHF,TGTGCCAGCAGTGAATCCGGGGGGGTCTACAATCAGCCCCAGCATTTT
TRBV4-1,TRBJ1-1,-,-,CASSQESVGGNTEAFF,TGCGCCAGCAGCCAAGAGTCCGTCGGGGGGAACACTGAAGCTTTCTTT
TRBV9,TRBJ1-6,-,-,CASSSPPRSGSLDYSPLHF,TGTGCCAGCAGCTCTCCCCCCAGGTCGGGGTCTCTAGACTATTCACCCCTCCACTTT
TRBV18,TRBJ1-1,-,-,CASSRTREAEAFF,TGTGCCAGCTCGCGGACTAGGGAGGCTGAAGCTTTCTTT
TRBV11-2,TRBJ1-2,TRBD1,-,CASSLAGDRGYTF,TGTGCCAGCAGCTTAGCGGGGGACAGAGGCTACACCTTC
TRBV5-1,TRBJ2-7,TRBD1,-,CASSLDVTGTYEQYF,TGCGCCAGCAGCTTGGACGTGACAGGGACCTACGAGCAGTACTTC
TRBV5-1,TRBJ2-7,TRBD1,once,CASSLGDRRAYEQYF,TGCGCCAGCAGCTTGGGGGACAGGCGAGCATACGAGCAGTACTTC
TRBV4-1,TRBJ2-1,TRBD2,-,CASIGPGREGGDEQFF,TGCGCCAGCATCGGCCCGGGGAGGGAGGGCGGCGATGAGCAGTTCTTC
TRBV24-1,TRBJ1-5,-,-,CATSDSTRIQPQHF,TGTGCCACCAGTGATTCGACCAGGATTCAGCCCCAGCATTTT
TRBV19,TRBJ1-5,-,-,CATGGRTNQPQHF,TGTGCCACGGGGGGGAGGACCAATCAGCCCCAGCATTTT
TRBV4-1,TRBJ1-5,TRBD1,-,CASSHAGGGNQPQHF,TGCGCCAGCAGCCACGCAGGGGGCGGCAATCAGCCCCAGCATTTT